These 26 T cell receptor beta chains originate from one sample sequenced in a study of control samples from healthy donors and cancer patients. Generated by immunoSEQ multiplex PCR, the TCRdb table keeps only in-frame clones and is missing some. The sample yields 70,000 to 75,000 clones, roughly nine tenths seen once. The sequenced sample consisted of PBMCs. The receptor set was obtained from a man between 60 and 75 years old with lung cancer.

This chain connects TRBV23-1 to TRBJ1-2; D is ambiguous. TRBV23-1 is annotated as an ORF whose role is uncertain. Trimming took 7 bases from V and 8 from J, leaving 11 bases between them. This CDR3 spans 11 amino acids. The CDR3: CASTRPMGYTF. Written as DNA, the CDR3 is TGCGCCAGCACCCGTCCGATGGGCTACACCTTC.

The chain uses TRBV15 and TRBJ1-2; D call uncertain. The CDR3 has 14 amino acids. The V gene lost 0 bases and the J gene lost 3 bases, with 8 bases spanning the gap. CDR1 is LNHNV and CDR2 is YYDKDF in the germline V gene (reference sequence). In nucleotides, the CDR3 is TGTGCCACCAGCAGAGATCTGTCCTACTATGGCTACACCTTC. It is translated as CATSRDLSYYGYTF.

CDR3 amino acids: CASSPPRGGAIREYGTQYF. CDR3 sequence (DNA): TGTGCCAGCAGTCCCCCGCGCGGGGGGGCCATTCGAGAATACGGTACGCAGTATTTT. The chain combines TRBV13 with TRBJ2-3; 9 bases map to TRBD2. The germline V gene encodes CDR1 PRHDT and CDR2 FYEKMQ (reference sequence). The V and J ends lost 6 bases and 8 bases, in that order; junction bases with no gene match: 24. There are 19 residues in the CDR3.

The chain recombines TRBV5-1 with TRBJ2-2; 7 nucleotides align to TRBD2. This CDR3 has 16 residues. Germline V gene data show CDR1 as SGHRS and CDR2 as YFSETQ. With 3 bases clipped from V and 4 bases from J, the junction kept 9 bases outside the gene matches. DNA of the CDR3: TGCGCCAGCAGCTACGGGGGGATAAGTAGCACCGGGGAGCTGTTTTTT. This encodes CASSYGGISSTGELFF.

The rearrangement links TRBV11-1 to TRBJ1-4; no firm D call. This CDR3 comprises 15 residues. Germline assignment: CDR1 SGHAT and CDR2 FQDESV (reference sequence). The V end lost 5 bases, the J end lost 6 bases, and 16 bases lay between the germline ends. The CDR3 here is CASSNWRPRDEKLFF. CDR3 coding DNA: TGTGCCAGCAGCAATTGGAGGCCCCGTGATGAAAAACTGTTTTTT.

CDR3 nucleotides: TGCGCCAGCAGAGATGACAGGGGGCTCTACAATGAGCAGTTCTTC. The encoded protein is CASRDDRGLYNEQFF. The chain employs TRBV5-1 and TRBJ2-1; TRBD1 agrees at 10 bases. V lost 5 bases to trimming and J lost 3 bases; unmatched junction nucleotides: 5. The length of the CDR3 is 15 residues. The germline gives CDR1 SGHRS, CDR2 YFSETQ. The full variable domain, rest sourced from reference TRBV5-1 and TRBJ2-1, is KAGVTQTPRYLIKTRGQQVTLSCSPISGHRSVSWYQQTPGQGLQFLFEYFSETQRNKGNFPGRFSGRQFSNSRSEMNVSTLELGDSALYLCASRDDRGLYNEQFFGPGTRLTVL.

The rearrangement uses TRBV10-3 and TRBJ2-7, with D perhaps matching TRBD1 (5 bases). The CDR3 totals 13 residues. The V end was cut by 4 bases, the J end by 5 bases, with 12 bases between. Germline CDR1 and CDR2: ENHRY and SYGVKD. CDR3 loop: CAISAEPDNEQYV. The CDR3 nucleotides are TGTGCCATCAGTGCCGAACCGGACAACGAGCAGTACGTC.

The chain carries TRBV7-6 and TRBJ1-3; D not resolved. The CDR3 loop spans 14 amino acids. From germline, CDR1 is SGHVS and CDR2 FNYEAQ. With 5 bases removed from V and 4 bases from J, the gap between germline ends came to 12 bases. CDR3: CASSVGLSGNTIYF. The CDR3 DNA reads as TGTGCCAGCAGCGTCGGACTTTCCGGAAACACCATATATTTT. Full variable domain (rest looked up from reference TRBV7-6 and TRBJ1-3): GAGVSQSPRYKVTKRGQDVALRCDPISGHVSLYWYRQALGQGPEFLTYFNYEAQQDKSGLPNDRFSAERPEGSISTLTIQRTEQRDSAMYRCASSVGLSGNTIYFGEGSWLTVV.

The V and J genes are TRBV29-1 and TRBJ1-1; D is unclear. Trimming removed 7 bases at V and 0 bases at J, with 9 bases between. The CDR3 is 12 amino acids. Germline lookup yields CDR1 SQVTM and CDR2 ANQGSEA. CDR3 in amino acids: CSGGRVNTEAFF. The CDR3 DNA reads as TGCAGCGGTGGACGGGTGAACACTGAAGCTTTCTTT.

The chain has TRBV10-2 and TRBJ2-4; no clear D. Germline V gives CDR1 WSHSY, CDR2 SAAADI. The CDR3 is made up of 12 amino acids. V was clipped by 3 bases and J by 8 bases, with 8 bases between them. CDR3 protein: CASSDFRDIQYF. The CDR3 DNA sequence: TGCGCCAGCAGTGACTTCCGGGACATTCAGTACTTC.

The rearrangement uses TRBV3-1 (or the pseudogene TRBV3-2) and TRBJ1-3, with TRBD1 as a possible D gene (5 bases). Germline values: CDR1 LGHDT, CDR2 YNNKEL (reference sequence). V lost 0 bases and J lost 4, with 10 bases in between. This CDR3 is built from 15 residues. The CDR3 DNA reads as TGTGCCAGCAGCCAAGATGGGGGGAGCGGAAACACCATATATTTT. Amino acid sequence: CASSQDGGSGNTIYF.

V usage is TRBV27 and J usage is TRBJ1-5; tentative D call: TRBD1 (6 bases). This CDR3 spans 17 amino acids. CDR1 and CDR2 from the germline V gene are MNHEY and SMNVEV (reference sequence). Trimming left V 3 bases short and J 2 bases short, with 17 bases between. The CDR3 is CASSLGSLGAGNQPQHF. In nucleotides, the CDR3 is TGTGCCAGCAGTTTGGGATCCTTGGGGGCGGGCAATCAGCCCCAGCATTTT.

This clone was counted once. J is TRBJ2-2 and V is TRBV5-6, with a weak D call TRBD2 (6 bases). Germline V gene sequence: CDR1 SGHDT, CDR2 YYEEEE. CDR3 length: 15 amino acids. Trimming shortened V by 4 bases and J by 1 base, and 11 bases separated the two germline ends. The CDR3 DNA reads TGTGCCAGCAGCGAGATGGGGGGGAACACCGGGGAGCTGTTTTTT. It yields the protein CASSEMGGNTGELFF.

The rearrangement uses TRBV4-1 and TRBJ1-6; 7 bases fit TRBD1. Germline values: CDR1 MGHRA, CDR2 YSYEKL. CDR3 length: 16 amino acids. Unmatched junction bases numbered 3, after V lost 4 bases and J lost 0 bases. As DNA, the CDR3 is TGCGCCAGCAGCCCACAGGGGAGCTCCTATAATTCACCCCTCCACTTT. It codes for CASSPQGSSYNSPLHF.

Only one count was recorded for this clone. V is TRBV30 and J is TRBJ1-5; possibly TRBD1 for D (5 bases). From germline, CDR1 is GTSNPN and CDR2 SVGIG (reference sequence). CDR3 length equals 15 residues. Deletions cut 3 bases from V and 0 bases from J, with 12 bases between. The CDR3 DNA sequence: TGTGCCTGGAGGAGGGACGGGTATAGCAATCAGCCCCAGCATTTT. It encodes CAWRRDGYSNQPQHF.

This clone showed up many times. The J gene is TRBJ1-1, the V gene TRBV2, with a tentative D call TRBD1 (5 bases). Per the germline V gene, CDR1 is SNHLY and CDR2 is FYNNEI. With 7 bases removed from V and 0 bases from J, the gap between germline ends came to 12 bases. The CDR3 spans 14 residues. The CDR3 is CASTQGNMNTEAFF. CDR3 bases: TGTGCCAGCACGCAGGGAAACATGAACACTGAAGCTTTCTTT. The variable domain in full, completed from reference TRBV2 and TRBJ1-1, reads EPEVTQTPSHQVTQMGQEVILRCVPISNHLYFYWYRQILGQKVEFLVSFYNNEISEKSEIFDDQFSVERPDGSNFTLKIRSTKLEDSAMYFCASTQGNMNTEAFFGQGTRLTVV.

J is TRBJ2-1 and V is TRBV19, with D uncertain. The germline V and J ends were trimmed by 3 bases and 8 bases, with 8 bases remaining between them. This CDR3 is built from 12 residues. CDR1 is LNHDA and CDR2 is SQIVND in the germline V gene (reference sequence). In DNA form, the CDR3 reads TGTGCCAGTAGTATTCAACTCGATGAGCAGTTCTTC. Translating it yields CASSIQLDEQFF.

The rearrangement uses TRBV29-1 and TRBJ1-1; D is ambiguous. The CDR3 sequence is 12 residues long. Germline assignment: CDR1 SQVTM and CDR2 ANQGSEA. V was pared by 3 bases and J by 4 bases, with 9 bases between. The chain's CDR3 is CSVDTGFTEAFF. The CDR3 nucleotides are TGCAGCGTTGATACGGGTTTCACTGAAGCTTTCTTT.

V gene TRBV4-2 combines with J gene TRBJ2-3, with D unresolved. The V end was cut by 3 bases, the J end by 0 bases, with 10 bases between. CDR1 LGHNA and CDR2 YNFKEQ come from the germline V gene. CDR3 size: 15 residues. The CDR3 sequence is CASSHTAASTDTQYF. The CDR3 DNA follows: TGTGCCAGCAGCCACACCGCCGCTAGCACAGATACGCAGTATTTT.

This clone was counted a few times. V gene TRBV2 combines with J gene TRBJ1-5; D not certain. CDR1 SNHLY and CDR2 FYNNEI come from the germline V gene. The germline V and J ends were trimmed by 4 bases and 1 base, with 8 bases remaining between them. This CDR3 is built from 14 residues. The CDR3 protein is CASSGDGSNQPQHF. The CDR3 region has the DNA TGTGCCAGCAGTGGTGACGGAAGCAATCAGCCCCAGCATTTT.

CDR3 bases: TGCGCCAGCAGTGTGAGTGGTCTAAGCACAGATACGCAGTATTTT. It specifies CASSVSGLSTDTQYF. The rearrangement joins TRBV10-2 to TRBJ2-3; D gene uncertain. V shed 4 bases and J shed 0 bases, with 11 bases lying between them. The CDR3 is 15 residues long. CDR1 is WSHSY, CDR2 SAAADI, per germline.

The V and J genes are TRBV7-2 and TRBJ2-1; TRBD2 agrees at 8 bases. Per the germline V gene, CDR1 is SGHTA and CDR2 is FQGNSA. CDR3 length equals 14 residues. V lost 10 bases and J lost 1; bases outside the gene matches: 6. The CDR3 loop reads CATTIAGSYNEQFF. The CDR3 bases are TGTGCCACCACTATAGCGGGGTCCTACAATGAGCAGTTCTTC.

The V gene is TRBV30, the J gene TRBJ1-2; 8 nucleotides align to TRBD1. This CDR3 spans 12 amino acids. Looked up from germline, CDR1 is GTSNPN and CDR2 is SVGIG (reference sequence). V was pared by 3 bases and J by 6 bases, with 3 bases of the junction left unmatched. This CDR3 is CAWRQGANGYTF. As DNA, the CDR3 is TGTGCCTGGAGGCAGGGGGCGAATGGCTACACCTTC.

The V and J genes are TRBV7-9 and TRBJ1-6, with D hard to call. The length of the CDR3 is 14 residues. CDR1 and CDR2 from the germline V gene are SEHNR and FQNEAQ (reference sequence). The V end lost 1 base, the J end lost 10 bases, and 11 bases lay between the germline ends. CDR3 nucleotide sequence: TGTGCCAGCAGCTTAGTGGCCGGAGAGTCACCCCTCCACTTT. Translation: CASSLVAGESPLHF.

The chain couples TRBV6-5 to TRBJ1-4, with D hard to call. The V gene lost 0 bases and the J gene lost 6 bases, with 14 bases spanning the gap. The germline CDR1 and CDR2 sequences are MNHEY and SVGAGI. CDR3 size: 16 residues. CDR3 bases: TGTGCCAGCAGTTACTCGGCAGTGGGCTTCGATGAAAAACTGTTTTTT. It translates to CASSYSAVGFDEKLFF.

This chain joins TRBV20-1 and TRBJ2-7; D gene ambiguous. V was cut by 5 bases and J by 3 bases, with 5 bases left in between. This CDR3 region has 10 residues. Germline CDR1 reads DFQATT; CDR2 reads SNEGSKA (reference sequence). DNA for the CDR3: TGCAGTGCTGGAAGCTACGAGCAGTACTTC. Its protein product is CSAGSYEQYF.